These 27 T cell receptor beta chains share one sample of origin, sequenced in a study of CD8+CD57+ T cells in acquired aplastic anemia. The authors sequenced patients whose flow cytometry had shown CD8+CD57+ cell expansion. It was genomic DNA that served as the template for profiling TCR beta VDJ and CDR3. TCRdb ran MiXCR on the reads and lists one entry per CDR3 protein. This table holds 80,000 or so distinct CDR3 sequences, about 70% found once. Sequenced material: sorted CD4+, CD8+, or CD8+CD57+ T cells (not recorded which) from PBMCs. The receptors shown here come from a human donor with aplastic anemia.

The chain links TRBV19 to TRBJ2-1; the D gene is possibly TRBD1 (6 bases). The CDR3 extends over 15 amino acids. Germline V CDR1 and CDR2: LNHDA, SQIVND (reference sequence). Trimming left V 3 bases short and J 5 bases short, with 14 bases between. The CDR3 sequence is CASSMTGTTDNEQFF. CDR3 coding DNA: TGTGCCAGTAGTATGACCGGGACAACAGACAATGAGCAGTTCTTC.

V is TRBV7-2 and J is TRBJ1-1, with TRBD1 identical over 8 bases. The CDR3 totals 12 residues. With 6 bases clipped from V and 8 bases from J, the junction kept 5 bases outside the gene matches. Germline CDR1 SGHTA, CDR2 FQGNSA. The CDR3 sequence is CASSIQGGEAFF. CDR3 coding DNA: TGTGCCAGCAGTATACAGGGGGGCGAAGCTTTCTTT. Variable domain in full (rest from reference TRBV7-2 and TRBJ1-1): GAGVSQSPSNKVTEKGKDVELRCDPISGHTALYWYRQSLGQGLEFLIYFQGNSAPDKSGLPSDRFSAERTGGSVSTLTIQRTQQEDSAVYLCASSIQGGEAFFGQGTRLTVV.

The chain links TRBV11-2 to TRBJ2-3; D is undetermined. The CDR3 extends over 16 amino acids. Deletions cut 0 bases from V and 0 bases from J, with 10 bases between. Germline loops: CDR1 SGHAT, CDR2 FQNNGV. CDR3 residues: CASSLDRKGSTDTQYF. The CDR3 region has the DNA TGTGCCAGCAGCTTAGATCGAAAGGGTAGCACAGATACGCAGTATTTT. The full variable domain, in which reference TRBV11-2 and TRBJ2-3 provide the parts outside the CDR3, is EAGVAQSPRYKIIEKRQSVAFWCNPISGHATLYWYQQILGQGPKLLIQFQNNGVVDDSQLPKDRFSAERLKGVDSTLKIQPAKLEDSAVYLCASSLDRKGSTDTQYFGPGTRLTVL.

The chain carries TRBV29-1 and TRBJ2-5; 9 nucleotides match TRBD2. The germline gives CDR1 SQVTM, CDR2 ANQGSEA. The V segment lost 7 bases and the J segment 5 bases; nucleotides outside the gene matches: 5. This CDR3 is 12 amino acids long. The CDR3 nucleotides read TGCAGCGGCGGGAGGGGGGAGGAGACCCAGTACTTC. Encoded protein: CSGGRGEETQYF.

This chain joins TRBV10-3 and TRBJ1-5; 7 bases map to TRBD1. J lost 4 bases, V lost 11 bases, and 5 bases had no gene match. Germline values: CDR1 ENHRY, CDR2 SYGVKD. The CDR3 is made up of 12 amino acids. The CDR3 DNA follows: TGTGCCGTTGGACAGGTTAATCAGCCCCAGCATTTT. This sequence encodes CAVGQVNQPQHF.

This clonotype came up once. V is TRBV6-1 and J is TRBJ2-3; 10 positions agree with TRBD1. The length of the CDR3 is 14 residues. V was pared by 7 bases and J by 4 bases, with 5 bases of the junction left unmatched. CDR1 is MNHNS and CDR2 is SASEGT in the germline V gene. The CDR3 DNA reads TGTGCCAGCAAGGCGGGACAGGGGCCAGATACGCAGTATTTT. Protein sequence: CASKAGQGPDTQYF.

This clonotype has just one count. The chain carries TRBV7-8 and TRBJ2-1; 11 bases match TRBD2. V gave up 5 bases and J gave up 2 bases; unmatched junction bases: 2. The CDR3 runs to 15 residues. CDR1 SGHVS and CDR2 FQNEAQ come from the germline V gene. The CDR3 here is CASSVGLAAYNEQFF. DNA for the CDR3: TGTGCCAGCAGCGTGGGACTAGCGGCCTACAATGAGCAGTTCTTC.

This clonotype appeared a few times. This chain links TRBV2 with TRBJ2-1; 7 nucleotides agree with TRBD2. This CDR3 has 15 residues. Trimming removed 5 bases from V and 6 bases from J; junction bases left unmatched: 10. Germline values: CDR1 SNHLY, CDR2 FYNNEI. The CDR3 region is CASSRLKGLFNEQFF. CDR3 sequence (DNA): TGTGCCAGCAGTCGACTCAAGGGACTATTCAATGAGCAGTTCTTC.

This clonotype came up a few times. The chain is built from TRBV2 and TRBJ1-4; D not resolved. Trimming shortened V by 2 bases and J by 8 bases, and 15 bases separated the two germline ends. The CDR3 totals 15 residues. Germline V gene data show CDR1 as SNHLY and CDR2 as FYNNEI. CDR3 coding DNA: TGTGCCAGCAGTGAATGGCCCGCGGCGGACGAAAAACTGTTTTTT. The encoded protein is CASSEWPAADEKLFF. The complete variable domain, with remaining parts taken from reference TRBV2 and TRBJ1-4, reads EPEVTQTPSHQVTQMGQEVILRCVPISNHLYFYWYRQILGQKVEFLVSFYNNEISEKSEIFDDQFSVERPDGSNFTLKIRSTKLEDSAMYFCASSEWPAADEKLFFGSGTQLSVL.

This chain connects TRBV6-5 to TRBJ2-1, with 8 positions matching TRBD2. Trimming removed 2 bases from V and 6 bases from J; junction bases left unmatched: 6. CDR3 length: 15 amino acids. CDR1 is MNHEY, CDR2 SVGAGI, per germline. The DNA for the CDR3 is TGTGCCAGCAGTTACGTCGGGGGGGCCGGCAATGAGCAGTTCTTC. Residues: CASSYVGGAGNEQFF.

In DNA, the CDR3 is TGTGCCAGTAGTACAGGGACCCTCACTGAAGCTTTCTTT. It yields the protein CASSTGTLTEAFF. V gene TRBV19 combines with J gene TRBJ1-1; possible D gene TRBD1, 5 bases. V was clipped by 4 bases and J by 4 bases, with 10 bases between them. From germline, CDR1 is LNHDA and CDR2 SQIVND (reference sequence). CDR3 length equals 13 residues.

V gene TRBV6-1 combines with J gene TRBJ2-6, with 8 bases fitting TRBD1. CDR3 length: 15 amino acids. The V segment lost 6 bases and the J segment 4 bases; nucleotides outside the gene matches: 5. CDR1 is MNHNS and CDR2 is SASEGT in the germline V gene. The CDR3 reads CASRRQGSGANVLTF. CDR3 sequence (DNA): TGTGCCAGCAGGCGACAGGGGTCCGGGGCCAACGTCCTGACTTTC.

This clonotype has more than one count but fewer than ten. The rearrangement links TRBV9 to TRBJ1-1; no definite D call. Germline lookup yields CDR1 SGDLS and CDR2 YYNGEE. The V end lost 0 bases, the J end lost 6 bases, and 9 bases lay between the germline ends. The CDR3 consists of 13 residues. CDR3 nucleotide sequence: TGTGCCAGCAGCGTAGAATACTCTTCTGAAGCTTTCTTT. Protein product: CASSVEYSSEAFF.

CDR3 sequence reads: CASSWGVGGNQPQHF. The CDR3 region has the DNA TGTGCCAGCAGCTGGGGGGTAGGGGGCAATCAGCCCCAGCATTTT. This chain joins TRBV5-8 and TRBJ1-5, with a weak D call TRBD1 (5 bases). The CDR3 is made up of 15 amino acids. V lost 3 bases, J lost 2 bases, and 12 bases lay in between. Germline V gene sequence: CDR1 SGHTS, CDR2 YDEGEE. Complete variable domain (other parts from reference TRBV5-8 and TRBJ1-5): EAGVTQSPTHLIKTRGQQATLRCSPISGHTSVYWYQQALGLGLQFLLWYDEGEERNRGNFPPRFSGRQFPNYSSELNVNALELEDSALYLCASSWGVGGNQPQHFGDGTRLSIL.

As concerns this clonotype: An end of the junction differs from the germline gene, which may be a read error. The V gene is TRBV7-7, the J gene TRBJ2-7; no definite D call. Germline CDR1 is SSHAT and CDR2 is FNYEAQ (reference sequence). The CDR3 is 13 residues long. DNA of the CDR3: TGTGCTAGCAGCTTAGAGTACAGCTACGAGCAGTACTTC. It is translated as CASSLEYSYEQYF.

This chain joins TRBV14 and TRBJ2-7; D not certain. The CDR3 is made up of 13 amino acids. V was shortened by 1 base and J by 3 bases, with 7 bases between the two germline ends. Looked up from germline, CDR1 is SGHDN and CDR2 is FVKESK. The CDR3 bases are TGTGCCAGCAGCCAAGGACGGATCTACGAGCAGTACTTC. Its protein is CASSQGRIYEQYF.

The rearrangement links TRBV29-1 to TRBJ2-1, with 8 positions matching TRBD1. This CDR3 comprises 16 residues. V lost 3 bases to trimming and J lost 6 bases; unmatched junction nucleotides: 13. Germline-derived CDR1 and CDR2 are SQVTM and ANQGSEA. CDR3 nucleotides: TGCAGCGTTGATGGGACAGGAGCCAGCCCGATCAATGAGCAGTTCTTC. This translates into CSVDGTGASPINEQFF.

This clonotype has a handful of counts. The DNA for the CDR3 is TGCGCCAGCAGCTCCCCAGTAGCGGGAGGGCCGAACGAGCAGTACTTC. The encoded protein is CASSSPVAGGPNEQYF. The chain recombines TRBV5-1 with TRBJ2-7, with 11 bases fitting TRBD2. Looked up from germline, CDR1 is SGHRS and CDR2 is YFSETQ. The J segment lost 5 bases and the V segment lost 3 bases, leaving 10 bases of the junction unmatched. This CDR3 is 16 amino acids long.

The gene calls are TRBV7-3 and TRBJ2-7; D not certain. V lost 5 bases and J lost 4, with 9 bases in between. The CDR3 spans 12 residues. The germline CDR1 and CDR2 sequences are SGHTA and FQGTGA. CDR3: CASSPDEYEQYF. In DNA, the CDR3 is TGTGCCAGCAGCCCAGATGAGTACGAGCAGTACTTC.

V usage is TRBV24-1 and J usage is TRBJ2-1; the D call may be TRBD1 or TRBD2 (6 bases each). The germline V and J ends were trimmed by 5 bases and 6 bases, with 16 bases remaining between them. Per the germline V gene, CDR1 is KGHDR and CDR2 is SFDVKD. This CDR3 has 15 amino acids. The CDR3 region has the DNA TGTGCCACCAGTGGAGGGGGACTCCTGGGCAATGAGCAGTTCTTC. Its translation: CATSGGGLLGNEQFF.

This chain links TRBV7-8 with TRBJ1-1; TRBD1 matches at 7 bases. Per germline, CDR1 SGHVS and CDR2 FQNEAQ. The CDR3 spans 14 residues. The V and J ends lost 4 bases and 5 bases, in that order; junction bases with no gene match: 7. CDR3 in DNA: TGTGCCAGCAGCTCTTTGACAGGGTCGACTGAAGCTTTCTTT. Amino acid sequence: CASSSLTGSTEAFF.

The V call is TRBV7-2, the J call TRBJ2-3; D may match TRBD1 or TRBD2 (5 bases each). The CDR3 spans 13 residues. The germline V and J ends were trimmed by 2 bases and 4 bases, with 7 bases remaining between them. The germline CDR1 and CDR2 sequences are SGHTA and FQGNSA. The CDR3 coding sequence is TGTGCCAGCAGCTTATTGGGGGCAGATACGCAGTATTTT. It encodes CASSLLGADTQYF.

This clonotype came up many times. V usage is TRBV5-5 and J usage is TRBJ2-7, with 7 bases fitting TRBD2. The trim removed 0 bases at V and 3 bases at J, leaving 3 bases unmatched. The V gene's germline CDR1 is SGHKS and CDR2 YYEKEE (reference sequence). The CDR3 consists of 14 residues. The chain's CDR3 is CASSLALAVYEQYF. The DNA of the CDR3 is TGTGCCAGCAGCTTGGCCCTAGCGGTCTACGAGCAGTACTTC.

CDR3 bases: TGTGCCAGCCTCGACAGGGCCATCATATATTTT. Its protein product is CASLDRAIIYF. The chain employs TRBV2 and TRBJ1-3; the match to TRBD1 covers 7 bases. The junction had 7 bases not matched to a gene; V was cut back by 8 bases and J by 12 bases. The CDR3 loop spans 11 amino acids. Germline CDR1 is SNHLY and CDR2 is FYNNEI. Full variable domain (outside the CDR3, taken from reference TRBV2 and TRBJ1-3): EPEVTQTPSHQVTQMGQEVILRCVPISNHLYFYWYRQILGQKVEFLVSFYNNEISEKSEIFDDQFSVERPDGSNFTLKIRSTKLEDSAMYFCASLDRAIIYFGEGSWLTVV.

The chain is built from TRBV5-1 and TRBJ2-7; TRBD2 agrees at 8 bases. This CDR3 is 14 amino acids long. In germline, CDR1 is SGHRS, CDR2 YFSETQ. Trimming removed 2 bases from V and 10 bases from J; junction bases left unmatched: 11. The CDR3 nucleotides are TGCGCCAGCAGCTTCCGGACGGGGACTAGTGAACAGTACTTC. Translated, it gives CASSFRTGTSEQYF.

CDR3 sequence reads: CASSEFRGSGNTIYF. CDR3 bases: TGTGCCAGCAGTGAGTTCAGGGGCTCTGGAAACACCATATATTTT. The chain has TRBV2 and TRBJ1-3; D perhaps matches TRBD1 (6 bases). Germline V gene data show CDR1 as SNHLY and CDR2 as FYNNEI. Trimming removed 3 bases at V and 0 bases at J, with 9 bases between. The CDR3 has 15 amino acids.

Turning to this clonotype: Being one base from a much bigger clone, this may be a read error. V usage is TRBV6-1 and J usage is TRBJ1-1; D is unresolved. The germline CDR1 and CDR2 sequences are MNHNS and SASEGT. The ends were cut back, 8 bases at V and 4 bases at J, with 8 bases in the middle. The CDR3 is made up of 11 amino acids. The CDR3 nucleotides are TGTGCCAGCCGTGTGAGCACTGAAGCTTTCTTT. It specifies CASRVSTEAFF.